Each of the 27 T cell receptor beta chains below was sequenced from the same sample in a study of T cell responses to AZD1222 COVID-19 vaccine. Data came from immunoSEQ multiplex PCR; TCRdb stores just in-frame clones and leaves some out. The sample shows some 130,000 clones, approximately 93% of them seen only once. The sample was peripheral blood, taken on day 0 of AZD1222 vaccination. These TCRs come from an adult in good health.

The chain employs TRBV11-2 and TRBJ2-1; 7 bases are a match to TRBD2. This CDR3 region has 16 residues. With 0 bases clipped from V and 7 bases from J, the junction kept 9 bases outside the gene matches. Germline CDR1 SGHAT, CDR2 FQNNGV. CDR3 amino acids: CASSLDRGGGGNEQFF. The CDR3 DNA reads TGTGCCAGCAGCTTAGATCGCGGGGGAGGCGGAAATGAGCAGTTCTTC.

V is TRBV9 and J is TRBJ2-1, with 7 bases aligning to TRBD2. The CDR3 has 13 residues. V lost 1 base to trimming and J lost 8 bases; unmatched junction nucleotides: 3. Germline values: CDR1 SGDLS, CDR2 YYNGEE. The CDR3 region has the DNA TGTGCCAGCAGCGTATTAGGGAGGGATGAGCAGTTCTTC. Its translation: CASSVLGRDEQFF.

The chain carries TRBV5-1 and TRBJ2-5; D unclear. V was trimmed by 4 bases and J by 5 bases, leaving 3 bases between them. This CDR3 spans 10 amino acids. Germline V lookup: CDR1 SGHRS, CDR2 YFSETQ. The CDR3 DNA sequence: TGCGCCAGCAGCGGGGAGACCCAGTACTTC. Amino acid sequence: CASSGETQYF.

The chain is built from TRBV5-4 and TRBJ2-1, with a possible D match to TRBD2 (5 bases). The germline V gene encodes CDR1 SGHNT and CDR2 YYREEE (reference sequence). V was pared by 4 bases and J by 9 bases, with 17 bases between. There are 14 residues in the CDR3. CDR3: CASSLGEGLGEQFF. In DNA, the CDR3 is TGTGCCAGCAGCCTTGGAGAGGGCCTAGGTGAGCAGTTCTTC.

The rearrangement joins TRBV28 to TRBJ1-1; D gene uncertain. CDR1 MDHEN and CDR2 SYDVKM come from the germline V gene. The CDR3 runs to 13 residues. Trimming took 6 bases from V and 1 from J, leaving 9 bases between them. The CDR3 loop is CASRTRGNTEAFF. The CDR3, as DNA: TGTGCCAGCAGAACACGAGGGAACACTGAAGCTTTCTTT.

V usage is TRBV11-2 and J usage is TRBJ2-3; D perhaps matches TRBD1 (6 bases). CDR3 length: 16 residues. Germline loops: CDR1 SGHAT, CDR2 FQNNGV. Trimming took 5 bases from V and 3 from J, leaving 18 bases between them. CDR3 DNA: TGTGCCAGCAGCGCCACCCTGACAGGTTGGACAGATACGCAGTATTTT. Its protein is CASSATLTGWTDTQYF.

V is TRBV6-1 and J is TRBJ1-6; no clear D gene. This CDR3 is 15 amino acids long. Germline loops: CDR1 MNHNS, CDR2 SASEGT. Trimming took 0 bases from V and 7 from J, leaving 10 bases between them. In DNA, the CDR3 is TGTGCCAGCAGTGAAGCGAGTCAGGAAAATTCACCCCTCCACTTT. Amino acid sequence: CASSEASQENSPLHF.

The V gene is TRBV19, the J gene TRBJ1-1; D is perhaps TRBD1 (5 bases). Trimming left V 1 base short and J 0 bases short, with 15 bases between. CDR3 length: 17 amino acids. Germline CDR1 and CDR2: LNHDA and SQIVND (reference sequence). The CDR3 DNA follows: TGTGCCAGTAGTATAGTTGGGGGGACGCTTATGAACACTGAAGCTTTCTTT. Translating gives CASSIVGGTLMNTEAFF.

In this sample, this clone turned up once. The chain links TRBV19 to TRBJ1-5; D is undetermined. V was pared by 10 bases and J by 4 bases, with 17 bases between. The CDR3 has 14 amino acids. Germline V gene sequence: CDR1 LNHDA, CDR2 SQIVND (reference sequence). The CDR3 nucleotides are TGTGCCACCACAACGAAACATGTAAATCAGCCCCAGCATTTT. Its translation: CATTTKHVNQPQHF. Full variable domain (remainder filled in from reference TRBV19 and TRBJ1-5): DGGITQSPKYLFRKEGQNVTLSCEQNLNHDAMYWYRQDPGQGLRLIYYSQIVNDFQKGDIAEGYSVSREKKESFPLTVTSAQKNPTAFYLCATTTKHVNQPQHFGDGTRLSIL.

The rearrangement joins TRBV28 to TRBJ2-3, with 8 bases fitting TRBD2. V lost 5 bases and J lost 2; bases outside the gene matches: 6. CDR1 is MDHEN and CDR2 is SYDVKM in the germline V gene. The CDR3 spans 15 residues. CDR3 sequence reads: CASSPLAGTTDTQYF. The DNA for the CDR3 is TGTGCCAGCAGTCCCTTAGCGGGAACCACAGATACGCAGTATTTT.

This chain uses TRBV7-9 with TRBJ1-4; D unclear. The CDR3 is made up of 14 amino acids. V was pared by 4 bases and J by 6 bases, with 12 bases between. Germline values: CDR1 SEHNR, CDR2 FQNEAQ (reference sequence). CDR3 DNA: TGTGCCAGCAGCTCAGAGGTCTGGGATGAAAAACTGTTTTTT. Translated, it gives CASSSEVWDEKLFF.

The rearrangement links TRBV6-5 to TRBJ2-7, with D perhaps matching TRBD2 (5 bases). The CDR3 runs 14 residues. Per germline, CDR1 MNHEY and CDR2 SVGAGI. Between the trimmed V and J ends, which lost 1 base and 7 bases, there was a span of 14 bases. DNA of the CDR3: TGTGCCAGCAGTTACTTACCTTGGTCGGGAGAGCAGTACTTC. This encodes CASSYLPWSGEQYF.

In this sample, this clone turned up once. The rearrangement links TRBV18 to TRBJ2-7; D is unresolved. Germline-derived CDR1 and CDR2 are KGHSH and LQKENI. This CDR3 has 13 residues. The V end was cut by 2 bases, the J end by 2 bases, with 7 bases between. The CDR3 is CASSPTITYEQYF. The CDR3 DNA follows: TGTGCCAGCTCACCAACCATTACCTACGAGCAGTACTTC. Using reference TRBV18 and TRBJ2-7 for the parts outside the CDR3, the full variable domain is NAGVMQNPRHLVRRRGQEARLRCSPMKGHSHVYWYRQLPEEGLKFMVYLQKENIIDESGMPKERFSAEFPKEGPSILRIQQVVRGDSAAYFCASSPTITYEQYFGPGTRLTVT.

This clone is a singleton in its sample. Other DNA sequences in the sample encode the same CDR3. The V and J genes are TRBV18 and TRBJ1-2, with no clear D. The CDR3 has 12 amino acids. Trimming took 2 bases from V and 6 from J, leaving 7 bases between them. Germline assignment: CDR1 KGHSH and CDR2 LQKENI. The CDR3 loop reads CASSPTADGYTF. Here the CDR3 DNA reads TGTGCCAGCTCACCAACAGCCGATGGCTACACCTTC.

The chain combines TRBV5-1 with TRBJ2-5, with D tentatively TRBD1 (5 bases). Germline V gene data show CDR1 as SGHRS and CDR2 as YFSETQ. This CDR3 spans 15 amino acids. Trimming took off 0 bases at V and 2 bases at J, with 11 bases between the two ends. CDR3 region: CASSLDQGTQETQYF. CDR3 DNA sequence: TGCGCCAGCAGCTTGGACCAGGGCACTCAAGAGACCCAGTACTTC.

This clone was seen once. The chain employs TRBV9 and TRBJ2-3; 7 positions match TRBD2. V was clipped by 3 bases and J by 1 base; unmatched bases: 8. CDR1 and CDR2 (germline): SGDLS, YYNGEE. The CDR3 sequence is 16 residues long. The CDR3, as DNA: TGTGCCAGCAGCGAACAACCTAGCGGAGGCACAGATACGCAGTATTTT. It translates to CASSEQPSGGTDTQYF.

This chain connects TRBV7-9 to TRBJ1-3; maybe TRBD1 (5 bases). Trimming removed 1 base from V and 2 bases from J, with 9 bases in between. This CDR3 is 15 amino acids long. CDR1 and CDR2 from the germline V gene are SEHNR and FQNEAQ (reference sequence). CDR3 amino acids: CASSLVGTAGNTIYF. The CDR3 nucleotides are TGTGCCAGCAGCTTAGTCGGGACGGCTGGAAACACCATATATTTT.

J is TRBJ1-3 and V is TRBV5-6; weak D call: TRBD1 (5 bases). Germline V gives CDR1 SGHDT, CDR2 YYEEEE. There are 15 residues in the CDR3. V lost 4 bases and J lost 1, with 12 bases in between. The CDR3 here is CASSPDTGSGNTIYF. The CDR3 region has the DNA TGTGCCAGCAGCCCCGACACAGGATCTGGAAACACCATATATTTT.

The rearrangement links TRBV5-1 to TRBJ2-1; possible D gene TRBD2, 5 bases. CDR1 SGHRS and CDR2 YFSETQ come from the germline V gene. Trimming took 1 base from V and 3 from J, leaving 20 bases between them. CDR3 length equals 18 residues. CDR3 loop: CASSLNSAAGEVYNEQFF. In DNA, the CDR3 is TGCGCCAGCAGCTTGAACTCTGCTGCGGGCGAGGTCTACAATGAGCAGTTCTTC.

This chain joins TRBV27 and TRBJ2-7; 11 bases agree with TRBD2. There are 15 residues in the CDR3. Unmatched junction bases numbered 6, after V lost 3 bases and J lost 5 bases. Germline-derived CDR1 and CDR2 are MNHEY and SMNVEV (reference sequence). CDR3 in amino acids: CASSFELAGVDEQYF. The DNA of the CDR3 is TGTGCCAGCAGTTTTGAACTAGCGGGAGTCGACGAGCAGTACTTC.

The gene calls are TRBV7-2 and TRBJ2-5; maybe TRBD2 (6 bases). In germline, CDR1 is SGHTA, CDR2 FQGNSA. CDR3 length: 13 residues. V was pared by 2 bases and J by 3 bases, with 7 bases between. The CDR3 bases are TGTGCCAGCAGCTTATCGGGGGAAGAGACCCAGTACTTC. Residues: CASSLSGEETQYF.

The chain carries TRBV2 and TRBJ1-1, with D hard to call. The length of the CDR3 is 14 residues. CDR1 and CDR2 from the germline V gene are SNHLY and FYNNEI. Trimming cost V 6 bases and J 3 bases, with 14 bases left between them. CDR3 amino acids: CASSRLGRDTEAFF. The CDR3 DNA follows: TGTGCCAGCAGCCGCCTAGGACGGGACACTGAAGCTTTCTTT. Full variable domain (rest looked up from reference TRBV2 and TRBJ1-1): EPEVTQTPSHQVTQMGQEVILRCVPISNHLYFYWYRQILGQKVEFLVSFYNNEISEKSEIFDDQFSVERPDGSNFTLKIRSTKLEDSAMYFCASSRLGRDTEAFFGQGTRLTVV.

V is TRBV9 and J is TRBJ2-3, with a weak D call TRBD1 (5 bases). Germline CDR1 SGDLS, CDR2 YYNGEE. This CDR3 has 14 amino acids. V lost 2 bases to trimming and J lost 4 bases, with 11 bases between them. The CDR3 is CASSVKGAADTQYF. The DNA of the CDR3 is TGTGCCAGCAGCGTTAAAGGGGCGGCAGATACGCAGTATTTT.

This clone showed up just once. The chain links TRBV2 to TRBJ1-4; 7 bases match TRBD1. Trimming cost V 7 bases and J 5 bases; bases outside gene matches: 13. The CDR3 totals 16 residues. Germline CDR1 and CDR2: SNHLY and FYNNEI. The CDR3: CASTAGGGTENEKLFF. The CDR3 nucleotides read TGTGCCAGCACCGCTGGGGGTGGGACAGAGAATGAAAAACTGTTTTTT.

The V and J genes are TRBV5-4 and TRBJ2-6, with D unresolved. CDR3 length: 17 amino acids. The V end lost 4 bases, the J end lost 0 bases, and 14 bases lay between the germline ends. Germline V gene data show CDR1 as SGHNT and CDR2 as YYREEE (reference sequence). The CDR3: CASSLSRSSSGANVLTF. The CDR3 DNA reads TGTGCCAGCAGCCTGTCGCGTTCGAGCTCTGGGGCCAACGTCCTGACTTTC.

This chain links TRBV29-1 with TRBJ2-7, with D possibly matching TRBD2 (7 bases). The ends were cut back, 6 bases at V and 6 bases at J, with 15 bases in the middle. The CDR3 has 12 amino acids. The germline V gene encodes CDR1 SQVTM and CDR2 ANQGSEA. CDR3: CSVGEGEGEQYF. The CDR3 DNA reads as TGCAGCGTGGGAGAGGGGGAGGGCGAGCAGTACTTC.

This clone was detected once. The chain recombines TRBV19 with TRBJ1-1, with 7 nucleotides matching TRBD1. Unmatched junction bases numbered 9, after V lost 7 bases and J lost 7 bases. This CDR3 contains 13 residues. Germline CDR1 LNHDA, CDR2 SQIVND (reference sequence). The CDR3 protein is CASKDTGEGEAFF. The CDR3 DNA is TGTGCCAGTAAAGATACAGGGGAAGGTGAAGCTTTCTTT.